The 32 T cell receptor beta chains below were found in one sample sequenced in a study of CD8+ T cells in alopecia areata. The treatment is: oral pan-JAK inhibitor, 5-10 mg twice daily. RNA was isolated and reverse transcribed to cDNA, the sequencing template. Sequencing used immunoSEQ multiplex PCR; TCRdb keeps in-frame clones, though not all of them. The table includes 160,000 or so clones, approximately 52% detected once. The sequences come from CD4+ T cells sorted from blood, collected at approximately week 55, from a patient treated with tofacitinib. The receptors derive from a human donor with alopecia areata.

This clone occurred a few times. The chain carries TRBV29-1 and TRBJ1-3, with 7 positions matching TRBD1. The CDR3 is 13 residues long. CDR1 is SQVTM, CDR2 ANQGSEA, per germline. V trimming: 6 bases; J trimming: 8 bases; junction bases outside the gene matches: 10. CDR3 region: CSVLKGGADTIYF. CDR3 DNA sequence: TGCAGCGTCTTGAAAGGGGGCGCGGACACCATATATTTT.

The chain combines TRBV29-1 with TRBJ1-2; D is unclear. Germline loops: CDR1 SQVTM, CDR2 ANQGSEA. The length of the CDR3 is 12 residues. V lost 4 bases to trimming and J lost 4 bases, with 10 bases between them. CDR3 sequence: CSVVTGSYGYTF. In DNA, the CDR3 is TGCAGCGTTGTCACCGGTTCCTATGGCTACACCTTC.

The chain carries TRBV29-1 and TRBJ2-3; D might be TRBD1 or TRBD2, each matching 6 bases. This CDR3 has 17 residues. V lost 0 bases, J lost 6 bases, and 22 bases lay in between. Germline V lookup: CDR1 SQVTM, CDR2 ANQGSEA. The CDR3 region is CSVEDALKGGSGDTQYF. CDR3 in DNA: TGCAGCGTTGAAGACGCTCTCAAGGGGGGCTCTGGTGATACGCAGTATTTT.

The gene calls are TRBV19 and TRBJ2-3; TRBD1 matches 7 bases. The germline gives CDR1 LNHDA, CDR2 SQIVND (reference sequence). The trim removed 3 bases at V and 3 bases at J, leaving 6 bases unmatched. The CDR3 loop spans 15 amino acids. The CDR3 nucleotides are TGTGCCAGTAGTATCGACAGGGTTGGGACAGATACGCAGTATTTT. Its protein is CASSIDRVGTDTQYF.

This clone was recorded a few times. The chain recombines TRBV29-1 with TRBJ2-5, with D hard to call. Between the trimmed V and J ends, which lost 1 base and 2 bases, there was a span of 8 bases. CDR1 is SQVTM, CDR2 ANQGSEA, per germline. The CDR3 extends over 13 amino acids. The CDR3 here is CSVEGGPQETQYF. DNA of the CDR3: TGCAGCGTTGAAGGAGGTCCGCAAGAGACCCAGTACTTC.

V usage is TRBV5-1 and J usage is TRBJ2-5; 9 bases are a match to TRBD2. The CDR3 sequence is 15 residues long. The V gene end was trimmed by 2 bases and the J gene end by 0 bases; junction bases not matched to a gene: 2. Germline V gives CDR1 SGHRS, CDR2 YFSETQ. CDR3 protein: CASSFVAGDQETQYF. The CDR3 DNA reads as TGCGCCAGCAGCTTCGTAGCGGGGGACCAAGAGACCCAGTACTTC.

This clone occurred once. The gene calls are TRBV30 and TRBJ1-6; a weak D match, TRBD1 (6 bases). Germline CDR1 GTSNPN, CDR2 SVGIG (reference sequence). The CDR3 length is 14 residues. V lost 4 bases to trimming and J lost 6 bases, with 13 bases between them. The CDR3, as DNA: TGTGCCTGGACACGGGACAAGAGTAATTCACCCCTCCACTTT. This codes for CAWTRDKSNSPLHF.

The chain combines TRBV4-1 with TRBJ1-5, with D unresolved. The CDR3 length is 14 residues. The germline V and J ends were trimmed by 3 bases and 4 bases, with 10 bases remaining between them. The germline V gene encodes CDR1 MGHRA and CDR2 YSYEKL. The CDR3 DNA reads as TGCGCCAGCAGCCACCCAGCGCTAAATCAGCCCCAGCATTTT. Translated, it gives CASSHPALNQPQHF.

The chain carries TRBV7-9 and TRBJ1-2; D not resolved. The V gene lost 1 base and the J gene lost 3 bases, with 6 bases spanning the gap. CDR3 size: 13 residues. Germline V gives CDR1 SEHNR, CDR2 FQNEAQ (reference sequence). CDR3 DNA: TGTGCCAGCAGCTTAGGTTTTGACTATGGCTACACCTTC. Translated, it gives CASSLGFDYGYTF. The entire variable domain, with the rest obtained from reference TRBV7-9 and TRBJ1-2, is as follows: DTGVSQNPRHKITKRGQNVTFRCDPISEHNRLYWYRQTLGQGPEFLTYFQNEAQLEKSRLLSDRFSAERPKGSFSTLEIQRTEQGDSAMYLCASSLGFDYGYTFGSGTRLTVV.

This clone was seen only a few times. In DNA, the CDR3 is TGTGCCAGCAGCTTGGATACTTCCGAAAAACTGTTTTTT. Its translation is CASSLDTSEKLFF. The chain is built from TRBV5-6 and TRBJ1-4; D uncertain. CDR1 and CDR2 (germline): SGHDT, YYEEEE. The CDR3 spans 13 residues. V was shortened by 0 bases and J by 8 bases, with 8 bases between the two germline ends.

J is TRBJ2-5 and V is TRBV7-2; D perhaps matches TRBD1 (7 bases). The CDR3 runs to 13 residues. The ends were cut back, 5 bases at V and 9 bases at J, with 16 bases in the middle. Germline lookup yields CDR1 SGHTA and CDR2 FQGNSA. The CDR3 here is CASSPRDSESQYF. CDR3 DNA: TGTGCCAGCAGCCCGCGGGACAGCGAGTCCCAGTACTTC.

The V call is TRBV6-5, the J call TRBJ2-2, with TRBD1 as a possible D gene (6 bases). The V gene's germline CDR1 is MNHEY and CDR2 SVGAGI. V was cut by 5 bases and J by 8 bases, with 12 bases left in between. The CDR3 length is 13 residues. CDR3 in DNA: TGTGCCAGCAGTACCCAGGGGCGGGGGGAGCTGTTTTTT. Protein product: CASSTQGRGELFF.

The J gene is TRBJ2-7, the V gene TRBV5-1; the D gene is possibly TRBD2 (5 bases). Trimming cost V 0 bases and J 6 bases, with 7 bases left between them. Germline V gene sequence: CDR1 SGHRS, CDR2 YFSETQ. The length of the CDR3 is 12 residues. In DNA form, the CDR3 reads TGCGCCAGCAGCTTGGAAGGGAGCGAGCAGTACTTC. This gives the protein CASSLEGSEQYF.

The rearrangement links TRBV7-6 to TRBJ1-6; the D is unclear. The germline V gene has CDR1 SGHVS and CDR2 FNYEAQ. The ends were cut back, 5 bases at V and 6 bases at J, with 8 bases in the middle. The length of the CDR3 is 13 residues. Here the CDR3 DNA reads TGTGCCAGCAGCCCGCGCAGTAATTCACCCCTCCACTTT. Translated, it gives CASSPRSNSPLHF. The variable domain in full, completed from reference TRBV7-6 and TRBJ1-6, reads GAGVSQSPRYKVTKRGQDVALRCDPISGHVSLYWYRQALGQGPEFLTYFNYEAQQDKSGLPNDRFSAERPEGSISTLTIQRTEQRDSAMYRCASSPRSNSPLHFGNGTRLTVT.

There are a few counts of this clone. The chain joins TRBV29-1 to TRBJ1-2, with a weak D call TRBD1 (5 bases). This CDR3 has 13 residues. V was trimmed by 7 bases and J by 4 bases, leaving 16 bases between them. The V gene's germline CDR1 is SQVTM and CDR2 ANQGSEA. The CDR3 DNA follows: TGCAGCGCCGAGGGGCAGGCCTTCTATGGCTACACCTTC. Translated: CSAEGQAFYGYTF.

The chain couples TRBV4-2 to TRBJ1-2; D not resolved. The germline gives CDR1 LGHNA, CDR2 YNFKEQ. Trimming shortened V by 0 bases and J by 4 bases, and 6 bases separated the two germline ends. The CDR3 sequence is 13 residues long. The CDR3 region is CASSQDLGYGYTF. The CDR3 bases are TGTGCCAGCAGCCAAGATTTGGGCTATGGCTACACCTTC.

This clone was seen a single time. The V gene is TRBV13, the J gene TRBJ2-1; D is perhaps TRBD1 or TRBD2 (6 bases each). The CDR3 totals 14 residues. V was shortened by 6 bases and J by 5 bases, with 14 bases between the two germline ends. CDR1 is PRHDT and CDR2 is FYEKMQ in the germline V gene (reference sequence). CDR3 loop: CASRPGAGDNEQFF. The DNA for the CDR3 is TGTGCCAGCAGACCGGGGGCAGGGGACAATGAGCAGTTCTTC.

The chain uses TRBV5-6 and TRBJ2-6; D is ambiguous. Germline V gene data show CDR1 as SGHDT and CDR2 as YYEEEE. The CDR3 runs to 17 residues. V was clipped by 4 bases and J by 0 bases, with 14 bases between them. CDR3 protein: CASSPNLQYSGANVLTF. The CDR3 DNA reads TGTGCCAGCAGCCCCAACCTCCAATACTCTGGGGCCAACGTCCTGACTTTC.

This clone came up once. The rearrangement joins TRBV30 to TRBJ2-1, with 9 bases aligning to TRBD2. CDR1 GTSNPN and CDR2 SVGIG come from the germline V gene (reference sequence). Trimming removed 5 bases from V and 6 bases from J; junction bases left unmatched: 11. The CDR3 has 15 residues. CDR3 coding DNA: TGTGCCTGGTCGGTCCCGGCGGGGGGGCCCAATGAGCAGTTCTTC. This codes for CAWSVPAGGPNEQFF.

The chain has TRBV6-1 and TRBJ1-4; no definite D call. The V end was cut by 6 bases, the J end by 7 bases, with 12 bases between. Germline CDR1 is MNHNS and CDR2 is SASEGT. CDR3 length equals 13 residues. The CDR3 DNA sequence: TGTGCCAGCAGGATTTCTAGTGGTGAAAAACTGTTTTTT. Translation gives CASRISSGEKLFF.

The V call is TRBV29-1, the J call TRBJ2-2; D is unresolved. Trimming removed 6 bases at V and 3 bases at J, with 14 bases between. Germline V gives CDR1 SQVTM, CDR2 ANQGSEA. CDR3 length: 14 amino acids. The CDR3 DNA is TGCAGCGTCTCCTTTCGGACGGACACCGGGGAGCTGTTTTTT. Translating it yields CSVSFRTDTGELFF.

This chain links TRBV15 with TRBJ2-1; D perhaps matches TRBD2 (7 bases). Per germline, CDR1 LNHNV and CDR2 YYDKDF (reference sequence). V was pared by 0 bases and J by 0 bases, with 9 bases between. CDR3 length: 16 residues. The CDR3 here is CATSRDAGASYNEQFF. The CDR3 nucleotides read TGTGCCACCAGCAGAGATGCGGGGGCCTCCTACAATGAGCAGTTCTTC.

The V gene is TRBV29-1, the J gene TRBJ2-2; no clear D. Trimming shortened V by 3 bases and J by 0 bases, and 8 bases separated the two germline ends. The CDR3 contains 14 residues. Per the germline V gene, CDR1 is SQVTM and CDR2 is ANQGSEA. In DNA, the CDR3 is TGCAGCGTTGAGGTCAGGACGAACACCGGGGAGCTGTTTTTT. Its translation is CSVEVRTNTGELFF.

A few counts support this clone. In the same sample, other DNA sequences code for this CDR3. V is TRBV29-1 and J is TRBJ2-5; D is undetermined. CDR3 length equals 11 residues. V was pared by 7 bases and J by 1 base, with 7 bases between. Germline lookup yields CDR1 SQVTM and CDR2 ANQGSEA. For the CDR3, the DNA is TGCAGCGCCGGCGGCCAAGAGACCCAGTACTTC. Translation gives CSAGGQETQYF.

This clone was counted between two and nine times. V usage is TRBV11-3 and J usage is TRBJ2-7, with TRBD2 matching over 9 bases. Germline V lookup: CDR1 SGHNT, CDR2 YENEEA. The length of the CDR3 is 17 residues. The J segment lost 1 base and the V segment lost 5 bases, leaving 12 bases of the junction unmatched. The CDR3 sequence is CASSNFSSGGASYEQYF. DNA of the CDR3: TGTGCCAGCAGCAACTTCAGTAGCGGGGGTGCATCCTACGAGCAGTACTTC.

The chain links TRBV30 to TRBJ1-1; 7 positions agree with TRBD1. After removal of 4 bases from V and 0 bases from J, the junction contained 14 bases not matched to a gene. This CDR3 region has 17 residues. Germline assignment: CDR1 GTSNPN and CDR2 SVGIG (reference sequence). The CDR3 DNA sequence: TGTGCCTGGAACCGGGACAGCTCGAGGAGAATGAACACTGAAGCTTTCTTT. Translation gives CAWNRDSSRRMNTEAFF. Filled out from reference TRBV30 and TRBJ1-1, the complete variable domain reads SQTIHQWPATLVQPVGSPLSLECTVEGTSNPNLYWYRQAAGRGLQLLFYSVGIGQISSEVPQNLSASRPQDRQFILSSKKLLLSDSGFYLCAWNRDSSRRMNTEAFFGQGTRLTVV.

The chain has TRBV29-1 and TRBJ2-1; 12 bases are a match to TRBD1. J gave up 8 bases and V 7 bases, and 21 bases lay outside the gene matches. The germline CDR1 and CDR2 sequences are SQVTM and ANQGSEA. This CDR3 region has 18 residues. CDR3 sequence reads: CSALAGTGGLLGVYEQFF. CDR3 nucleotide sequence: TGCAGCGCCCTAGCAGGGACAGGGGGCCTTTTAGGGGTTTATGAGCAGTTCTTC.

The rearrangement uses TRBV30 and TRBJ1-2, with D possibly matching TRBD1 (5 bases). CDR3 size: 13 residues. Per germline, CDR1 GTSNPN and CDR2 SVGIG (reference sequence). Trimming took 2 bases from V and 7 from J, leaving 14 bases between them. CDR3: CAWSSERGGGYTF. CDR3 in DNA: TGTGCCTGGAGTTCCGAAAGGGGCGGTGGCTACACCTTC.

This chain links TRBV5-6 with TRBJ2-5; 7 nucleotides agree with TRBD1. Looked up from germline, CDR1 is SGHDT and CDR2 is YYEEEE. The V and J ends lost 1 base and 2 bases, in that order; junction bases with no gene match: 2. The CDR3 sequence is 14 residues long. The CDR3 spells CASSLRGQQETQYF. As DNA, the CDR3 is TGTGCCAGCAGCTTGAGGGGACAGCAAGAGACCCAGTACTTC.

The chain couples TRBV25-1 to TRBJ2-2, with 8 bases matching TRBD2. CDR1 is MGHDK, CDR2 SYGVNS, per germline. The CDR3 covers 17 residues. Trimming cost V 5 bases and J 2 bases; bases outside gene matches: 10. The CDR3 loop is CASSKTRGGPNTGELFF. CDR3 DNA sequence: TGTGCCAGCAGTAAGACACGGGGGGGCCCCAACACCGGGGAGCTGTTTTTT.

The gene calls are TRBV7-2 and TRBJ2-6, with 7 bases lining up with TRBD1. The CDR3 sequence is 16 residues long. The junction had 4 bases not matched to a gene; V was cut back by 5 bases and J by 0 bases. CDR1 and CDR2 (germline): SGHTA, FQGNSA. The CDR3 sequence: CASSRGQTSGANVLTF. The CDR3, as DNA: TGTGCCAGCAGCAGGGGACAGACCTCTGGGGCCAACGTCCTGACTTTC.

In its sample, this clone was seen a few times. The V and J genes are TRBV19 and TRBJ1-6; 7 nucleotides match TRBD1. J lost 6 bases, V lost 1 base, and 0 bases had no gene match. The CDR3 is 14 amino acids. The germline V gene encodes CDR1 LNHDA and CDR2 SQIVND (reference sequence). The CDR3: CASSIGQGNSPLHF. DNA for the CDR3: TGTGCCAGTAGTATAGGACAGGGTAATTCACCCCTCCACTTT.